Listed below are T cell receptor beta chains from one sample, sequenced in a study of blood T cell repertoires in COVID-19. TCRdb's table, derived via immunoSEQ multiplex PCR, lists solely in-frame clones and lacks some. This sample has roughly 150,000 clones, with roughly 85% found just once. Material: peripheral blood. All receptors come from a man aged 45-65 years with acute or convalescent COVID-19. The CDR3 runs from the conserved cysteine through the conserved F or W. D genes are given only for firm matches. A row's size may be missing; if present it is once, few, many or a size class.

>TRBJ1-2|NA|NA|TRBV11-2
TGTGCCAGCAGCTTAGGAGGGTATCTCTATGGCTACACCTTC
CASSLGGYLYGYTF
>TRBJ2-1|NA|NA|TRBV5-5
TGTGCCAGCAGCTTAGGGGGTTCGGAAAATGAGCAGTTCTTC
CASSLGGSENEQFF
>TRBJ1-4|NA|TRBD1|TRBV3-1/TRBV3-2
TGTGCCAGCAGCCTCGGACAGGCGGGTGAAAAACTGTTTTTT
CASSLGQAGEKLFF
>TRBJ1-2|once|NA|TRBV7-6
TGTGCCAGCAGCTCCCTAATCGACAGAGGACGGCACTATGGCTACACCTTC
CASSSLIDRGRHYGYTF
>TRBJ2-2|NA|NA|TRBV11-3
TGTGCCAGCAGTGGGGCGGACCCCCAAGGGAACACCGGGGAGCTGTTTTTT
CASSGADPQGNTGELFF
>TRBJ2-1|NA|TRBD2|TRBV10-1
TGCGCCAGCAGTGAGGGGGGGGTTGATGAGCAGTTCTTC
CASSEGGVDEQFF
>TRBJ1-1|few|NA|TRBV6-6
TGTGCCAGCAGCCCCGGGGAGTACACTGAAGCTTTCTTT
CASSPGEYTEAFF
>TRBJ1-5|NA|NA|TRBV2
TGTGCCAGCAGGCGAGGACAGTATAGCAATCAGCCCCAGCATTTT
CASRRGQYSNQPQHF
>TRBJ2-5|NA|TRBD2|TRBV12-5
TGTGCTAGTGGCGCTAGCGGGAGACAGACCCAGTACTTC
CASGASGRQTQYF
>TRBJ2-1|NA|TRBD1|TRBV3-1/TRBV3-2
TGTGCCAGCAGCCAAAACAGGGGTATTGGCAATGAGCAGTTCTTC
CASSQNRGIGNEQFF
>TRBJ1-6|NA|TRBD1|TRBV6-5
TGTGCCAGCAGGACCGGGACAGGGGATCCACCCCTCCACTTT
CASRTGTGDPPLHF
>TRBJ1-2|NA|TRBD1|TRBV5-1
TGCGCCAGCAAGCGGGACAGGGCTTCTTCTAACTATGGCTACACCTTC
CASKRDRASSNYGYTF
>TRBJ2-3|NA|TRBD1|TRBV29-1
TGCAGCGTTACCGACAGGCAAGGGGGCGGCGATACGCAGTATTTT
CSVTDRQGGGDTQYF
>TRBJ1-1|NA|TRBD1|TRBV30
TGTGCCTGGTCGGGTGCGGGGACAGGGTTGAACACTGAAGCTTTCTTT
CAWSGAGTGLNTEAFF
>TRBJ2-3|NA|TRBD2|TRBV5-1
TGCGCCAGCAGCTCACTAGCGGGGGGAAACACAGATACGCAGTATTTT
CASSSLAGGNTDTQYF